The clone carrying this T cell receptor beta chain was counted between two and nine times. Here immunoSEQ multiplex PCR was the method, and the copy in TCRdb shows in-frame clones only, minus some. The data hold more than 100,000 clones, with approximately 80% observed a single time. This record belongs to a study of blood T cell repertoires in COVID-19. Across the whole study: Acute-phase and convalescent COVID-19 samples originated in the United States, Italy and Spain. The cDNA or gDNA used as material had been derived from T cells, B-cell-depleted T cells, or PBMCs.

This CDR3 contains 14 residues. Germline values: CDR1 LNHDA, CDR2 SQIVND (reference sequence). V gave up 7 bases and J gave up 11 bases; unmatched junction bases: 16. This sequence joins TRBV19 and TRBJ1-1; 7 bases are a match to TRBD1. The specimen was peripheral blood. This clonotype originated in a woman in her 50s with acute or convalescent COVID-19. CDR3 residues: CASTPTSSGGLAFF. The CDR3 DNA follows: TGTGCCAGTACCCCAACGTCGTCAGGGGGACTGGCTTTCTTT.